Detailed here is one T cell receptor beta chain. This clonotype was seen a few times. Its cognate antigen has yet to be identified. No per-base quality is available; no much larger clone lies one base away. Including cysteine and phenylalanine, the CDR3 has 14 amino acids. Only the CDR3 part of the read is kept: 42 bases, read in frame from the first base. Trimming removed 4 bases from V and 4 bases from J, leaving 11 bases between the germline ends. In the germline V gene (reference sequence), CDR1 corresponds to LNHNV and CDR2 to YYDKDF. The source of the sample is a study of vaccination and CD4 T cells after COVID-19 (dated by TCRdb to about 2022). About the full investigation: Every convalescent patient had a positive nasal swab PCR test for SARS-CoV-2, with mild disease in 9 or 10 patients and severe disease in one. The convalescent cohort comprised six males and four females, including two Hispanic individuals, seven Caucasians, two Asians and one multiracial person. Participants received two doses of either the Pfizer-BioNTech BNT162b2 vaccine (n=8) or the Moderna mRNA-1273 vaccine (n=2). Post-COVID blood samples from convalescent patients were collected a median of 101 days after diagnosis, with a range of roughly 35 to 161 days. Post-vaccine blood samples were obtained a median of about 72 days after the second vaccine dose, with a range of roughly 13 to 250 days. Culture stimuli were overlapping spike peptide pools from SARS-CoV-2 and from the common cold coronaviruses HCoV-NL63, HCoV-OC43 and HCoV-229E. As controls, cultures received a CEFX viral epitope pool (the positive control), an HIV-1 Nef peptide pool (the negative control), or no peptide at all. In ten to eleven COVID-19 convalescent patients and a few infection-naive healthy vaccine recipients, researchers compared the spike-specific CD4+ TCR repertoire from before mRNA vaccination with the repertoire from after. Paper-wide results and their limitations: The number of convalescent patients in the study was relatively small, and the study did not examine early timepoints following natural infection. In convalescent patients, nearly all vaccine-specific clones (304 of 307) were found to be mono-reactive for SARS-CoV-2 spike rather than cross-reactive with common cold coronaviruses. In convalescent patients, a median 86.3% of post-vaccine SARS-CoV-2-reactive clones were detected only after vaccination, suggesting vaccine-specific priming. The median number of SARS-CoV-2-reactive clonotypes rose from around 22 after infection to 38 after vaccination, but the change was not significant.

The treatment or condition label, as the study defines it: approximately nine-day PBMC culture with coronavirus spike peptide pools or control peptides (ViraFEST assay). The study used the ViraFEST assay, which expanded antigen-specific T cells with peptide pools and then identified expanded clonotypes by TCR sequencing. The convalescent patients' positive SARS-CoV-2 PCR tests were from March to December 2020, which was before the Alpha, Beta and Delta variants emerged in the United States. Each well held some 2 million PBMCs cultured with 10 ug/ml peptide pools in IMDM containing around 4.5% human AB serum and around 9 IU/ml IL-2. Half of the culture medium was replaced with fresh IL-2-containing medium on days 3 and 7. CD4+ T cells were isolated after roughly eleven days of culture through negative selection using the EasySep CD4+ T cell isolation kit. PBMCs were separated from whole blood using Ficoll-Paque Plus gradient centrifugation and then either used fresh or cryopreserved at -140C. In general, triplicate wells were set up for every culture condition.

Library generation was performed with PCR. TCR sequencing of DNA from cultured CD4+ T cells used the Oncomine TCR Beta short-read assay at the Johns Hopkins FTIC core. The QIAamp micro DNA kit was used to extract genomic DNA from the cultured CD4+ T cells. Oncomine TCR Beta libraries made from cultured CD4+ T cells were pooled using unique dual indexes and sequenced on an Illumina iSeq 100. The authors' analysis ran thus. Non-productive sequences were removed, and CDR3s that did not start with C, did not end with F or W, or were shorter than 7 amino acids were discarded. The MANAFEST web application was used to identify antigen-specific clonotypes by comparing peptide-stimulated wells against reference wells and other culture wells. To be called positive, a clone needed an FDR below 0.05, an odds ratio above 5, and a productive frequency above 0.1% in at least two of three replicate wells. Cross-reactive clonotypes were defined as significantly expanded in both SARS-CoV-2 spike wells and at least one common cold coronavirus spike condition. Levenshtein distances (stringdist) and unrooted phylogenetic trees (ape) in R version 3.6.1 were used to assess CDR3 homology. The public sequencing data were trimmed at Q25 with fastp and processed into clonotypes with MiXCR by TCRdb, which kept only in-frame beta chains. Rows with one shared CDR3 protein collapse into an entry with the most common genes and DNA. The V and J calls follow TCRdb's processing rather than the paper's. A total of about 2,500 distinct CDR3 sequences appear in this sample, under 40% of them only once. Around 45% of the sample goes to the ten largest clones.

The receptor comes from a human donor who had recovered from COVID-19. What was sequenced was CD4+ T cells from blood, cultured in vitro. The chain joins TRBV15 to TRBJ1-3; the D gene is perhaps TRBD1, on 5 matching bases. The CDR3 protein is CATSTRGTGNTIYF. The bases are TGTGCCACCAGCACGAGGGGAACCGGAAACACCATATATTTT.